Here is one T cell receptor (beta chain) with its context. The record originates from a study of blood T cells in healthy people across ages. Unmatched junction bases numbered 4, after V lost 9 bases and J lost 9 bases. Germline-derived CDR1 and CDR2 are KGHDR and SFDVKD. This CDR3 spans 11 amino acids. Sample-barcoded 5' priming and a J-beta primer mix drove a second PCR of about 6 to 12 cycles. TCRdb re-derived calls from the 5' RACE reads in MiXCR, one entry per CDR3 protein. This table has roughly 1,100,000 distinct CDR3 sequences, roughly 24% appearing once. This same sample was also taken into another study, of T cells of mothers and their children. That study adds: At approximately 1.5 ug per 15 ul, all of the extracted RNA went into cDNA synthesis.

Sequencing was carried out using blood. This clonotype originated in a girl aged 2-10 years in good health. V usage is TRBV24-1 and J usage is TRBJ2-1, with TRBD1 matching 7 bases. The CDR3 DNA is TGTGCCACCGAACGGACAGGTGAGCAGTTCTTC. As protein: CATERTGEQFF.